This T cell receptor (beta chain) was captured in a study of T cell responses to AZD1222 COVID-19 vaccine. Study-wide points: Researchers report vaccine-associated CD4 TCRs spanning spike, with dominance at 160-218 and 743-854. Close to half of spike-specific TCRs reportedly recognize unmutated variant regions.

V shed 7 bases and J shed 1 base, with 17 bases lying between them. The CDR3 extends over 16 amino acids. Germline V gene sequence: CDR1 GTSNPN, CDR2 SVGIG (reference sequence). Sequencing used immunoSEQ multiplex PCR; TCRdb keeps in-frame clones, though not all of them. This table has about 130,000 clones, about 93% appearing once. About this clone itself: Its antigen is currently unknown.

The TCR sequence derives from an adult in good health. Sequencing was performed on peripheral blood, taken on day 0 of AZD1222 vaccination. V and J are TRBV30 and TRBJ2-6, with a weak D call TRBD1 (6 bases). The CDR3 loop reads CASPVGQPSGANVLTF. CDR3 sequence (DNA): TGTGCCTCTCCGGTTGGACAGCCATCTGGGGCCAACGTCCTGACTTTC.